This T cell receptor (beta chain) was recovered during a study of blood T cell repertoires in COVID-19. In the study overall: T cells, B-cell-depleted T cells, or PBMCs supplied cDNA or gDNA.

V lost 6 bases to trimming and J lost 5 bases; unmatched junction nucleotides: 9. The germline gives CDR1 LGHNA, CDR2 YNFKEQ. There are 15 residues in the CDR3. This clone appeared once. Here immunoSEQ multiplex PCR was the method, and the copy in TCRdb shows in-frame clones only, minus some. In the table there are more than 85,000 clones, 78% of which are singletons. Input material: peripheral blood. V is TRBV4-2 and J is TRBJ2-7, with 11 bases aligning to TRBD1. The receptor was derived from a man in his sixties with active or convalescent COVID-19. The CDR3 region has the DNA TGTGCCAGCAGTCCGCGGGACAGGGGGTCCCACGAGCAGTACTTC. As protein: CASSPRDRGSHEQYF.